The following is a T cell receptor beta chain sequence with its context. Its antigen is not identified. This sample is part of a study of shared clonotypes between healthy human individuals. Study context: There were three CD4 naive, three CD4 memory, two CD8 naive and one CD8 memory plates per donor.

Each of the donors was a healthy adult who was HIV-negative and had not had a recent acute infection or vaccination. Trimming took 4 bases from V and 1 from J, leaving 11 bases between them. The CDR3 length is 14 residues. Germline assignment: CDR1 MNHNS and CDR2 SASEGT. Study conclusions and caveats: Sharing across four donors was highest in naive CD4 (approximately 5%) and lowest in memory CD8 (roughly 0.4%). Naive subsets, compared against memory subsets, generally had larger estimated richness values.

Using immunoSEQ multiplex PCR, the repertoire was profiled, and TCRdb retains in-frame clones only, with some absent. Altogether hundreds of thousands of clones are present, around 78% being singletons, with the ten largest covering 1.5% to 2%. This TCR was sampled from a young woman in good health. What was sequenced was memory CD4+ T cells sorted from blood. Subset of the sample: CD45RA-negative fraction. The chain joins TRBV6-1 to TRBJ2-7; possible D gene TRBD2, 6 bases. The CDR3 DNA is TGTGCCAGCAGTGCGGGGGTGGCGTCCTACGAGCAGTACTTC. Amino acids: CASSAGVASYEQYF.